This T cell receptor (beta chain) was retrieved from a study of regulatory T cells in long-lasting Graves disease (dated by TCRdb to the early 2020s). In terms of the full investigation: Persistent Graves' disease meant more than 5 years of antithyroid drug treatment with TSH receptor autoantibodies that stayed positive. This study used TCR sequencing and RNA sequencing of peripheral blood to compare persistent Graves' disease patients against newly diagnosed Graves' disease patients. The study took place in China and was registered as a clinical trial. TCR sequencing covered 13 persistent and roughly 20 newly diagnosed Graves' disease patients, around 35 samples in total. Antithyroid drugs had been taken for approximately 9.7 years on average by persistent Graves' disease patients in the clinical cohort.

The investigation overall reported the following: Only peripheral blood was studied, because thyroid tissue, the primary lesion, was inaccessible. Sequencing and analysis were limited to the TCR beta chain. Preferential use of TRBV28, TRBJ1-2 and TRBJ2-5 was observed in persistent disease, whereas TRBV20-1 and TRBJ2-1 were favored in newly diagnosed disease. Compared with newly diagnosed patients, persistent Graves' disease patients had lower TCR Shannon entropy and fewer highly expanded clones, which suggests clonal expansion. Patients with persistent disease shared more public clonotypes (fewer than 3,000) than newly diagnosed patients did (more than 900). The authors noted that the small sample size was a limitation that may lower accuracy.

In light of the paper, this sample's time point label describes: persistent/refractory GD, antithyroid drugs over 5 years with positive TRAb. RNA was extracted from PBMCs in TRIzol for both TCR sequencing and RNA sequencing. The diagnosis of Graves' disease was made according to American Thyroid Association guidelines. Patients were recruited from an endocrinology department in Xi'an, China. Each patient gave approximately 9.7 milliliters of peripheral blood, collected in an EDTA anticoagulant tube. Ficoll Paque Plus density gradient separation was used to isolate PBMCs, and no additional T cell sorting was done. An Agilent 2100 Bioanalyzer and agarose gel were used to check RNA quality, and a NanoDrop 2000 was used to measure RNA concentration. Library creation used multiplex PCR. Data came from an Illumina HiSeq 4000. iRepertoire HTBI primers and Arm-PCR amplification of CDR3 regions were used to construct TCR beta libraries. PCR products were gel purified before sequencing. Under the source paper's analysis protocol: Gene usage analysis of CDR3 amino acid clonotypes relied on the 55 to 80 TRBV and about 15 TRBJ segments identified across samples. COPE and FqMerger were used to merge filtered high-quality paired reads into contigs. BLAST was used to align contigs to IMGT TRBV, TRBD and TRBJ reference genes, and CDR3 was defined according to IMGT. Any clonotype with a frequency above 0.1% was classified as a highly expanded clone. Shannon entropy served as the measure of repertoire diversity, while the Gini coefficient captured V-J evenness. A clonotype found in more than one individual was treated as public. TCRdb reanalyzed the raw reads on its own, using fastp at Q25 for trimming and MiXCR for clone calling, and kept in-frame beta chains. Entries that share a CDR3 protein sequence are merged under the most common genes and DNA. TCRdb's processing, not the study's, gives the V and J calls here. The sample table contains around 430,000 distinct CDR3 sequences; only one count was recorded for less than 25% of them. The biggest ten clones account for around 12% of the sample.

The germline V end is reduced by 4 bases and the J end by 14 bases; junction bases left unmatched: 14. CDR1 is given as SGHRS and CDR2 as YFSETQ, both from the germline V gene. Taken from cysteine to phenylalanine, the CDR3 has 13 residues. The entry retains the CDR3 DNA only, 39 bases that are in frame from base 1. Turning to this clonotype: Its cognate antigen has yet to be identified. A much larger clonotype is one base distant, so this may be a read error.

This sequence was found in a female donor with Graves disease. The specimen was peripheral blood mononuclear cells (PBMCs), collected when the disease was refractory, from a patient treated with antithyroid drugs. The chain uses TRBV5-1 and TRBJ2-5, with TRBD1 identical over 7 junction bases. The DNA sequence is given as TGCGCCAGCAGCAGGGACAGTGGGGACGAGCACTACTTC. The translation is CASSRDSGDEHYF. The CDR3 plus the reference TRBV5-1 and TRBJ2-5 genes for the other parts give the full variable domain: KAGVTQTPRYLIKTRGQQVTLSCSPISGHRSVSWYQQTPGQGLQFLFEYFSETQRNKGNFPGRFSGRQFSNSRSEMNVSTLELGDSALYLCASSRDSGDEHYFGPGTRLLVL.